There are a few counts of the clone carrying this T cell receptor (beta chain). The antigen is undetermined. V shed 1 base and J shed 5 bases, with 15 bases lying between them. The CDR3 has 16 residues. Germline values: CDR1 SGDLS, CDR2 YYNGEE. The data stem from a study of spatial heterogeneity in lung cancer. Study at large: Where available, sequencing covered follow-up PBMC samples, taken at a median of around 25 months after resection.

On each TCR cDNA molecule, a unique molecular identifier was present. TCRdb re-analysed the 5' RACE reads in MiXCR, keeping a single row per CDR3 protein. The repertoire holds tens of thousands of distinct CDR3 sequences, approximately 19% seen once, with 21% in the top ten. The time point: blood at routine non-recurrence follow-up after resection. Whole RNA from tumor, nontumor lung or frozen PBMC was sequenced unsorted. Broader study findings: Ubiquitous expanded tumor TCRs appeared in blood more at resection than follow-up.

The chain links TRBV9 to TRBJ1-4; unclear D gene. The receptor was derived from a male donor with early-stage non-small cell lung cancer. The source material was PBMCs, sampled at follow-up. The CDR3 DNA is TGTGCCAGCAGCGTACTGTCAGGACGGTCCAATGAAAAACTGTTTTTT. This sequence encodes CASSVLSGRSNEKLFF. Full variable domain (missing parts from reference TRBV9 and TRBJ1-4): DSGVTQTPKHLITATGQRVTLRCSPRSGDLSVYWYQQSLDQGLQFLIQYYNGEERAKGNILERFSAQQFPDLHSELNLSSLELGDSALYFCASSVLSGRSNEKLFFGSGTQLSVL.